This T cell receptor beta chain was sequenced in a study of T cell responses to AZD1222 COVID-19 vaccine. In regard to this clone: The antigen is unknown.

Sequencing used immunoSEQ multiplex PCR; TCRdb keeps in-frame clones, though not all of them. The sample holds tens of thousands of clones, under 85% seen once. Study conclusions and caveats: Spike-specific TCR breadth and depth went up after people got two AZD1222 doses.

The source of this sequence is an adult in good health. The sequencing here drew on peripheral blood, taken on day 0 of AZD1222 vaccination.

CDR3 protein: CAISPPDREVHEQYF. The CDR3 nucleotides read TGTGCCATCAGCCCCCCAGACAGGGAGGTCCACGAGCAGTACTTC. V and J are TRBV10-3 and TRBJ2-7, with D possibly TRBD1 on 7 matching bases. The germline V gene encodes CDR1 ENHRY and CDR2 SYGVKD. V was shortened by 6 bases and J by 5 bases, with 20 bases between the two germline ends. The CDR3 is 15 residues long.